The next 4 T cell receptor beta chains were all read from a single sample in a study of cytomegalovirus exposure and HLA in healthy donors. PCR amplification relied on 60 Vbeta primers (plus 13 Jbeta primers). TCRdb's copy holds only in-frame clones and misses some; the assay was immunoSEQ multiplex PCR. The sample carries 150,000 to 200,000 clones, over 60% recorded once. Sequenced: PBMCs. All receptors come from a woman between 40 and 55 years old in good health and CMV-seronegative.

V is TRBV14 and J is TRBJ1-1, with a weak D call TRBD1 (5 bases). The V gene's germline CDR1 is SGHDN and CDR2 FVKESK. This CDR3 spans 14 amino acids. The germline V and J ends were trimmed by 1 base and 5 bases, with 11 bases remaining between them. CDR3 in DNA: TGTGCCAGCAGCCAAGTCCCAGGGTCGACTGAAGCTTTCTTT. It translates to CASSQVPGSTEAFF. The whole variable domain, remainder taken from reference TRBV14 and TRBJ1-1, is EAGVTQFPSHSVIEKGQTVTLRCDPISGHDNLYWYRRVMGKEIKFLLHFVKESKQDESGMPNNRFLAERTGGTYSTLKVQPAELEDSGVYFCASSQVPGSTEAFFGQGTRLTVV.

CDR3 residues: CASSLARSGASGRATDTQYF. The CDR3 DNA follows: TGTGCCAGCAGCTTAGCCCGATCAGGGGCTAGCGGGAGGGCCACAGATACGCAGTATTTT. The genes are TRBV11-3 and TRBJ2-3, with 12 bases that match TRBD2. Germline V gene lookup returns CDR1 SGHNT and CDR2 YENEEA. The CDR3 contains 20 residues. After removal of 1 base from V and 2 bases from J, the junction contained 13 bases not matched to a gene.

The DNA for the CDR3 is TGTGCCATCAGCGGGACTAGCGGGAGTACCCGAGAGACCCAGTACTTC. Its protein product is CAISGTSGSTRETQYF. The chain employs TRBV10-3 and TRBJ2-5, with TRBD2 matching 14 bases. Germline-derived CDR1 and CDR2 are ENHRY and SYGVKD. The CDR3 is 16 residues long. V shed 6 bases and J 4 bases; nucleotides not matched to a gene: 7.

This clone was recorded a few times. The chain joins TRBV5-4 to TRBJ2-1, with D maybe TRBD2 (5 bases). The CDR3 covers 15 residues. CDR1 is SGHNT, CDR2 YYREEE, per germline (reference sequence). V lost 3 bases, J lost 5 bases, and 15 bases lay in between. The CDR3 DNA is TGTGCCAGCAGCTCGGCCTTCCGGGGTAACAATGAGCAGTTCTTC. Its protein is CASSSAFRGNNEQFF.